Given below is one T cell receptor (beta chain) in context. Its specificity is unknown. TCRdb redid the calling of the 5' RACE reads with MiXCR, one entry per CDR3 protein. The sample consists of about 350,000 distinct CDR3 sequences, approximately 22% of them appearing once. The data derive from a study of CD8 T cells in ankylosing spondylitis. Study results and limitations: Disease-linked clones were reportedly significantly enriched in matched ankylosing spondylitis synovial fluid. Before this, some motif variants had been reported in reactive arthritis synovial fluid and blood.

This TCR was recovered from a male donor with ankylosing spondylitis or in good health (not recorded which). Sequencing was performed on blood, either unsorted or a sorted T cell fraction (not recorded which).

CDR3 sequence: CSVYNMNTEAFF. The CDR3 DNA reads as TGCAGCGTCTATAACATGAACACTGAAGCTTTCTTT. J is TRBJ1-1 and V is TRBV29-1; no reliable D call. CDR1 is SQVTM, CDR2 ANQGSEA, per germline. The germline V and J ends were trimmed by 6 bases and 0 bases, with 8 bases remaining between them. The CDR3 length is 12 residues.